In its sample, the clone carrying this TCR beta chain was seen a few times. Then a second PCR, running roughly 7 to 11 cycles, was carried out with a sample-barcoded 5' primer and a J-beta primer mix. TCRdb called the 5' RACE reads again in MiXCR, with one record for every CDR3 protein. The sample holds about 510,000 distinct CDR3 sequences; about a quarter are singletons and the top ten take about 3.9%. This sample was taken from a study of blood T cells in healthy people across ages. Study-level background: Researchers report that template switching captured about one barcoded beta molecule per two T cells.

The germline V and J ends were trimmed by 6 bases and 0 bases, with 13 bases remaining between them. The CDR3 runs to 15 residues. Germline lookup yields CDR1 MNHEY and CDR2 SVGAGI. The same sample was also used in a study of T cells of mothers and their children.

Sequencing was done on a sample of blood. The TCR sequence derives from a boy younger than 10 in good health. The rearrangement links TRBV6-5 to TRBJ2-3, with D tentatively TRBD1 (6 bases). The chain's CDR3 is CASSPDRWSTDTQYF. CDR3 nucleotide sequence: TGTGCCAGCAGCCCGGACAGATGGAGCACAGATACGCAGTATTTT.